This TCR beta chain derives from a study of blood T cell repertoires in COVID-19 (dated by TCRdb to the early 2020s). Background for the entire study: The collaborator samples originated in the United States, Italy and Spain and spanned the acute and convalescent phases of COVID-19. Where available, HLA class I and class II types were taken from metadata supplied by the sample provider and were not determined by assay-based typing. The sample metadata nearly always contained a de-identified subject ID, COVID-19 status, age in years and sex. The prospective study material was composed of cDNA or gDNA derived from T cells, B-cell-depleted T cells, or PBMCs. Deeply sampled blood TCRbeta repertoires from subjects exposed to, actively infected with, or recovered from COVID-19 were included in the dataset. The repertoires were released in a freely available public database intended as a resource for research on the immune response to SARS-CoV-2. The samples were drawn from two sources: the first 160 participants of the ongoing ImmuneRACE study, and 950 to 1,500 subjects contributed by 6 global collaborators. What the study reported, not specific to this receptor: How much clinical and demographic metadata was included differed by source and by participant, and the metadata was provided uncurated.

Enrolling through a virtual design, the prospective study's participants ranged in age from roughly 18 to 100 years and lived across more than 20 United States geographic areas. In the prospective study, cohorts were assigned on the basis of participant-reported clinical history obtained from a screening survey and a study questionnaire. ImmuneRACE Cohort 3 recovered participants were defined by two consecutive negative NP/OP PCR tests, healthcare professional clearance, or symptom resolution. Each participant in the prospective study had whole blood, serum and a nasopharyngeal or oropharyngeal swab collected by mobile phlebotomists. Prospective study participants could optionally give additional blood draws and questionnaires over an approximately two-month period. Blood samples from the prospective study were shipped frozen or at room temperature prior to DNA extraction. About this clone: Its specific antigen is unknown. Base qualities are not recorded, but no much larger clone differs from it by a single base.

TCRbeta CDR3 regions were amplified from genomic DNA using the immunoSEQ Assay, a bias-controlled multiplex PCR. The original methods were these. Nucleated cell counts per sample were estimated from amplification of reference gene primers within the assay. Sequence reads were collapsed and filtered to measure the absolute abundance of every unique TCRbeta CDR3 rearrangement. For each sample, productive Simpson clonality was calculated as the square root of Simpson's diversity index over productive rearrangements. The immuneACCESS repertoire file appears here via TCRdb, limited to in-frame rearrangements. These files lack a portion of the clones; in checked studies, under half of the deficit traces to unresolved V genes, and the cause of the others is not known. V, J and clone size derive from that table, while D and trimming were established from the DNA sequence. A total of some 250,000 clones appear in this sample, 70% to 85% of them only once. About 15% of the sample rests with the top ten.

The cysteine opens and the phenylalanine closes a CDR3 of 13 amino acids. Only the CDR3 DNA is retained, 39 bases long and in frame from the first base. Per the germline V gene, MDHEN is the CDR1 and SYDVKM is the CDR2. V drops 4 bases and J drops 8 bases, leaving 11 bases in between. Material: PBMCs or T cells enriched from blood (not recorded which). The V and J genes are TRBV28 and TRBJ1-4, with a tentative D gene TRBD1 over 5 matching bases. This receptor was obtained from a man aged 40-49 years who had recovered from COVID-19. The sequenced DNA: TGTGCCAGCAGTTGGGGGGGGATCGAAAAACTGTTTTTT. It translates to CASSWGGIEKLFF.